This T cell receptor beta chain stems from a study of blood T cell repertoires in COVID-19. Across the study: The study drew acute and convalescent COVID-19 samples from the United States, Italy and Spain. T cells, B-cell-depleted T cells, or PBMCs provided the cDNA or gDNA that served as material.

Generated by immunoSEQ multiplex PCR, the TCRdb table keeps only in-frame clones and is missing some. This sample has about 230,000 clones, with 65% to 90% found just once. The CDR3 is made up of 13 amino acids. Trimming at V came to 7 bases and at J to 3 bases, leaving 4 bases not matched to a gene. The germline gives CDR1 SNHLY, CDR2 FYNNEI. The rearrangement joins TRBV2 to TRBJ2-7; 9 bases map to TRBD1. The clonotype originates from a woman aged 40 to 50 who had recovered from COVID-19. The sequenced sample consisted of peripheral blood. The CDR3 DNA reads TGTGCCAGCACCGGGACAGGGATCTACGAGCAGTACTTC. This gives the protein CASTGTGIYEQYF.